This TCR beta chain was recorded in a study of shared clonotypes between healthy human individuals. Background on the study: The cohort comprised a couple of women and a few men. Their ages spanned 18 to 49 years. Used for every donor were three CD4 naive, three CD4 memory, two CD8 naive and one CD8 memory plate. Findings of the study overall: In the sorted subsets, rarefaction showed sequencing was incomplete despite large depth.

On this clone itself: Its antigen remains unidentified.

CD45RO-negative cells were positively selected for CCR7, leaving out terminally differentiated effector memory CD45RA+ cells. Only Caucasian adults living in Nashville, Tennessee made up the donor group. The table came from immunoSEQ multiplex PCR; TCRdb's copy has only in-frame clones and leaves some out. The table shows about 2,100,000 clones, with about 93% occurring only once. Germline lookup yields CDR1 SGHAT and CDR2 FQNNGV. There are 14 residues in the CDR3. The V end was cut by 5 bases, the J end by 7 bases, with 18 bases between. The sequenced sample consisted of naive CD8+ T cells from PBMCs. V gene TRBV11-2 combines with J gene TRBJ2-7; maybe TRBD2 (6 bases). This receptor was identified in a man younger than 30 in good health. Some clones in this sample may be carry-over from other donors' samples. CDR3 in amino acids: CASSAALAIVEQYF. The CDR3 nucleotides read TGTGCCAGCAGCGCGGCGCTAGCGATAGTAGAGCAGTACTTC.